This is a list of T cell receptor beta chains from one sample in a study of T cell responses to AZD1222 COVID-19 vaccine. Method: immunoSEQ multiplex PCR; TCRdb's copy keeps in-frame clones and lacks some. The sample lists some 120,000 clones, approximately 90% occurring once. This specimen was peripheral blood, taken 28 days after the second AZD1222 dose. The receptors shown here come from an adult who received the AZD1222 COVID-19 vaccine. CDR3s include the opening cysteine and the closing phenylalanine or tryptophan. The D gene is left open where the match is weak. Some rows have no size entry. The others give once, few or many, or a class for an expanded clone.

v_call: TRBV27
clone_size: -
d_call: TRBD1
cdr3_length: 15
j_call: TRBJ1-6
cdr3_nt: TGTGCCAGCAGTTGGTCCGGGACAGACAATTCACCCCTCCACTTT
cdr3_aa: CASSWSGTDNSPLHF

v_call: TRBV20-1
clone_size: -
d_call: -
cdr3_length: 11
j_call: TRBJ2-7
cdr3_nt: TGCAGTGCTATAAGTGGTGACGAGCAGTACTTC
cdr3_aa: CSAISGDEQYF

v_call: TRBV6-5
clone_size: -
d_call: -
cdr3_length: 13
j_call: TRBJ1-1
cdr3_nt: TGTGCCAGCAGCCCCCCAGGGGAGGTCGGTGCTTTCTTT
cdr3_aa: CASSPPGEVGAFF

v_call: TRBV3-1/TRBV3-2
clone_size: -
d_call: -
cdr3_length: 13
j_call: TRBJ1-1
cdr3_nt: TGTGCCAGCAGCCAAAGGAGGAACACTGAAGCTTTCTTT
cdr3_aa: CASSQRRNTEAFF

v_call: TRBV6-1
clone_size: -
d_call: -
cdr3_length: 17
j_call: TRBJ2-7
cdr3_nt: TGTGCCAGCAGTGATCGTGGCTGGGGACACCCTTCCTACGAGCAGTACTTC
cdr3_aa: CASSDRGWGHPSYEQYF

v_call: TRBV19
clone_size: -
d_call: -
cdr3_length: 13
j_call: TRBJ1-2
cdr3_nt: TGTGCCAGTAGTATTATCCGGAACTATGGCTACACCTTC
cdr3_aa: CASSIIRNYGYTF

v_call: TRBV6-6
clone_size: -
d_call: TRBD2
cdr3_length: 16
j_call: TRBJ2-1
cdr3_nt: TGTGCCAGCAGTCCCCCGGGGACTAGCGGGAGCAATGAGCAGTTCTTC
cdr3_aa: CASSPPGTSGSNEQFF

v_call: TRBV19
clone_size: -
d_call: TRBD1
cdr3_length: 18
j_call: TRBJ1-4
cdr3_nt: TGTGCCAGTAGTATTCCTACCGCAACCGGGACAGAAAATGAAAAACTGTTTTTT
cdr3_aa: CASSIPTATGTENEKLFF

v_call: TRBV6-5
clone_size: -
d_call: -
cdr3_length: 16
j_call: TRBJ1-5
cdr3_nt: TGTGCCAGCAGTTCCCCGGCAGCGGTAAGCAATCAGCCCCAGCATTTT
cdr3_aa: CASSSPAAVSNQPQHF

v_call: TRBV6-5
clone_size: -
d_call: TRBD2
cdr3_length: 15
j_call: TRBJ2-7
cdr3_nt: TGTGCCAGCAGTTACTGGGGGGGGAGCTCCTACGAGCAGTACTTC
cdr3_aa: CASSYWGGSSYEQYF

v_call: TRBV14
clone_size: -
d_call: -
cdr3_length: 15
j_call: TRBJ2-1
cdr3_nt: TGTGCCAGCAGCCACCTACAGAAGCCCTACAATGAGCAGTTCTTC
cdr3_aa: CASSHLQKPYNEQFF

v_call: TRBV25-1
clone_size: -
d_call: -
cdr3_length: 15
j_call: TRBJ1-5
cdr3_nt: TGTGCCAGCAGTGTAGCTGGGAATGGCAATCAGCCCCAGCATTTT
cdr3_aa: CASSVAGNGNQPQHF

v_call: TRBV24-1
clone_size: -
d_call: -
cdr3_length: 13
j_call: TRBJ2-2
cdr3_nt: TGTGCCACCCGGTCGTCTAGCACCGGGGAGCTGTTTTTT
cdr3_aa: CATRSSSTGELFF

v_call: TRBV27
clone_size: once
d_call: -
cdr3_length: 14
j_call: TRBJ1-5
cdr3_nt: TGTGCCAGCAGTGGAATTAATAGCAATCAGCCCCAGCATTTT
cdr3_aa: CASSGINSNQPQHF

v_call: TRBV7-2
clone_size: -
d_call: -
cdr3_length: 13
j_call: TRBJ1-2
cdr3_nt: TGTGCCAGCAGCCCCGACATTTCCTATGGCTACACCTTC
cdr3_aa: CASSPDISYGYTF

v_call: TRBV19
clone_size: -
d_call: TRBD2
cdr3_length: 17
j_call: TRBJ2-1
cdr3_nt: TGTGCCAGTAGTAATCGAAGGGGAGCGGGGTCCGACAATGAGCAGTTCTTC
cdr3_aa: CASSNRRGAGSDNEQFF

v_call: TRBV5-5
clone_size: once
d_call: TRBD2
cdr3_length: 17
j_call: TRBJ2-7
cdr3_nt: TGTGCCAGCAGCTTGGAGATAGCGGGAGGGACTCTCCGCGAGCAGTACTTC
cdr3_aa: CASSLEIAGGTLREQYF

v_call: TRBV11-2
clone_size: once
d_call: -
cdr3_length: 15
j_call: TRBJ1-4
cdr3_nt: TGTGCCAGCAGCTTACTAGGGGGAGCTAATGAAAAACTGTTTTTT
cdr3_aa: CASSLLGGANEKLFF

v_call: TRBV7-9
clone_size: -
d_call: TRBD2
cdr3_length: 14
j_call: TRBJ2-5
cdr3_nt: TGTGCCAGCAGCCGGGGACTAGCGGGAGAGACCCAGTACTTC
cdr3_aa: CASSRGLAGETQYF

v_call: TRBV28
clone_size: -
d_call: -
cdr3_length: 12
j_call: TRBJ1-4
cdr3_nt: TGTGCCAGCAGTTTCTTGGGTGAAAAACTGTTTTTT
cdr3_aa: CASSFLGEKLFF

v_call: TRBV19
clone_size: -
d_call: -
cdr3_length: 18
j_call: TRBJ1-2
cdr3_nt: TGTGCCAGTAGTATCAAGGCCCCGCAGGTCACCTCCCGATATGGCTACACCTTC
cdr3_aa: CASSIKAPQVTSRYGYTF

v_call: TRBV30
clone_size: -
d_call: -
cdr3_length: 13
j_call: TRBJ1-3
cdr3_nt: TGTGCCTGGAGTGTAAGTGGTCGGAACACCATATATTTT
cdr3_aa: CAWSVSGRNTIYF

v_call: TRBV30
clone_size: -
d_call: TRBD2
cdr3_length: 15
j_call: TRBJ2-6
cdr3_nt: TGTGCCTGGAGTGGGGGGGGCTCTGGGGCCAACGTCCTGACTTTC
cdr3_aa: CAWSGGGSGANVLTF

v_call: TRBV4-1
clone_size: -
d_call: -
cdr3_length: 17
j_call: TRBJ1-3
cdr3_nt: TGCGCCAGCAGCCAAGTTGTCCCGGGGCCGCTGAAAAGCACCATATATTTT
cdr3_aa: CASSQVVPGPLKSTIYF

v_call: TRBV7-9
clone_size: -
d_call: TRBD2
cdr3_length: 17
j_call: TRBJ2-1
cdr3_nt: TGTGCCAGCAGCGCGAGTCTGACTAGCGGGAGGGCCAATGAGCAGTTCTTC
cdr3_aa: CASSASLTSGRANEQFF

v_call: TRBV7-9
clone_size: few
d_call: -
cdr3_length: 13
j_call: TRBJ1-4
cdr3_nt: TGTGCCAGCAGTACCCTAGCCGGGGAAAAACTGTTTTTT
cdr3_aa: CASSTLAGEKLFF

v_call: TRBV3-1/TRBV3-2
clone_size: many
d_call: -
cdr3_length: 12
j_call: TRBJ2-7
cdr3_nt: TGTGCCAGCAGCCTTCGACATGGCGAGCAGTACTTC
cdr3_aa: CASSLRHGEQYF

v_call: TRBV6-2/TRBV6-3
clone_size: -
d_call: TRBD1
cdr3_length: 15
j_call: TRBJ1-5
cdr3_nt: TGTGCCAGCAGTCACGGACAGGGCGGCAATCAGCCCCAGCATTTT
cdr3_aa: CASSHGQGGNQPQHF